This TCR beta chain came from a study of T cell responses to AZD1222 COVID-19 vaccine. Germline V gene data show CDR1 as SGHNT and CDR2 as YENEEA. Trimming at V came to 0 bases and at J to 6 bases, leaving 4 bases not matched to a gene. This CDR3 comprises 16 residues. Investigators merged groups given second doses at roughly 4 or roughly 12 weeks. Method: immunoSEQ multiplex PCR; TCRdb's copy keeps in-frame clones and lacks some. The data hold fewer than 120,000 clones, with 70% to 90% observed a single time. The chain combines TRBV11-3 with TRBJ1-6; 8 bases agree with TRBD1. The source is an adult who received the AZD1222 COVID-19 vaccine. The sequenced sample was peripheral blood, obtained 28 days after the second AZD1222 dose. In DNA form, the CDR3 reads TGTGCCAGCAGCTTAGATTCGACAGGGGTTAATTCACCCCTCCACTTT. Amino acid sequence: CASSLDSTGVNSPLHF.